The clone carrying this T cell receptor (beta chain) was seen a single time. The length of the CDR3 is 16 residues. The V end lost 1 base, the J end lost 7 bases, and 21 bases lay between the germline ends. Per the germline V gene, CDR1 is SGHTS and CDR2 is YDEGEE. RNA amounts of roughly 0.5 to 1 ug underwent reverse transcription with random hexamers. TCRdb re-called the immunoSEQ multiplex PCR reads with MiXCR, one entry per CDR3 protein. The table has approximately 100,000 distinct CDR3 sequences, less than 95% seen once. This entry comes from a study of CD8 T cells in Susac syndrome. The T cells that were sequenced for TCR beta were CD8+ and CD4+ cells from blood.

The source is a human donor in good health. V and J are TRBV5-8 and TRBJ2-7; D not resolved. Material: CD8+ T cells from PBMCs. CDR3 bases: TGTGCCAGCAGCTTGAGGGTGGCCTCCCGGGTCAGGGAGCAGTACTTC. It specifies CASSLRVASRVREQYF.